This is a list of T cell receptor beta chains from one sample in a study of somatic mutations in cytotoxic T cells in rheumatoid arthritis. Using immunoSEQ multiplex PCR, the repertoire was profiled, and TCRdb retains in-frame clones only, with some absent. Among about 18,000 clones, roughly two thirds were seen once, and the ten largest hold about 18%. The sample consisted of CD8+ T cells sorted from blood. Every receptor here comes from an adult with rheumatoid arthritis. The CDR3 runs from the conserved cysteine through the conserved F or W. Fields, in order: CDR3 protein, V gene, J gene.

CASSASWARGSDTQYF	TRBV9	TRBJ2-3
CASSSALYRETQYF	TRBV7-6	TRBJ2-5
CASSLKDTEAFF	TRBV5-1	TRBJ1-1
CASSDSSYNEQFF	TRBV6-1	TRBJ2-1
CASSTDRGGQANEKLFF	TRBV5-4	TRBJ1-4
CSVVGGTSYEQYF	TRBV29-1	.
CASSSWDGELFF	TRBV7-9	TRBJ2-2
CSVALRGVNTGELFF	TRBV29-1	TRBJ2-2
CASSDRQLAKNIQYF	TRBV2	TRBJ2-4
CASSVGSQANYGYTF	TRBV2	TRBJ1-2
CASSASRDREKTEAFF	TRBV9	TRBJ1-1
CASSFGLAGVHEQYF	TRBV9	TRBJ2-7
CASSIGFMSYTGELFF	TRBV19	TRBJ2-2
CASSLVGRGRMETQYF	TRBV5-5	TRBJ2-5
CASSLVGESYEQYF	TRBV7-9	TRBJ2-7
CASSIRGGYEQYF	TRBV19	TRBJ2-7
CASSLGQGGSTEAFF	TRBV4-1	TRBJ1-1
CASSVWGSNQPQHF	TRBV9	TRBJ1-5
CASRTGEGYGYTF	TRBV2	TRBJ1-2
CASSPLWEIYNEQFF	TRBV7-2	TRBJ2-1
CASSLGTTGPTEAFF	TRBV7-8	TRBJ1-1
CASSTGDPSSYEQYF	TRBV5-1	TRBJ2-7
CASNPILLELTTYEQYF	TRBV2	TRBJ2-7
CASSHPQGGYTF	TRBV4-1	TRBJ1-2
CASSIVGGGPGEQYF	TRBV19	TRBJ2-7
CASSLFVGPDTQYF	TRBV11-2	TRBJ2-3
CASSQDRESNQPQHF	TRBV4-3	TRBJ1-5
CATPRGAGVSTDTQYF	TRBV2	TRBJ2-3
CASSKGVNQVSYEQYF	TRBV21-1	TRBJ2-7
CSVEDTGKRSGYEQYF	TRBV29-1	.
CASSVAVELERMNTEAFF	TRBV9	TRBJ1-1
CASSQDRDDGDYGYTF	TRBV4-1	TRBJ1-2
CASSPPSSYEQYF	TRBV18	TRBJ2-7
CASSLAGSYEQYF	TRBV5-1	TRBJ2-7
CASSTRETVRLNTEAFF	TRBV19	TRBJ1-1
CASRLGGETQYF	TRBV6-5	TRBJ2-5
CASRSGRQYEQYF	TRBV7-9	TRBJ2-7
CASSSGQDLTGELFF	TRBV19	TRBJ2-2
CASSVGGSGASYEQYF	TRBV9	TRBJ2-7
CASPGPGPTEAFF	TRBV19	TRBJ1-1
CASSDGLAGGPRDTQYF	TRBV28	TRBJ2-3
CASSHTSWGGEQYF	TRBV25-1	TRBJ2-7
CASSRTSGATNEKLFF	TRBV5-4	TRBJ1-4
CSVAFSGNTIYF	TRBV29-1	TRBJ1-3
CASSYGTYNTGELFF	TRBV6-5	TRBJ2-2
CASSLGQGDEQYF	TRBV7-6	TRBJ2-7
CATREGWTEAFF	TRBV19	TRBJ1-1
CASSPMGNSPLHF	TRBV7-2	TRBJ1-6
CASSPLAGIETQYF	TRBV27	TRBJ2-5
CASSPQTSPNGEQYF	TRBV27	TRBJ2-7
CASSQDVVWTAHNQYF	TRBV4-2	TRBJ2-5
CASSLARLGGLSGETQYF	TRBV7-8	TRBJ2-5
CASSVRLYYGYTF	TRBV9	TRBJ1-2
CASSQSRPIQELFF	TRBV23-1	TRBJ2-2